This T cell receptor (beta chain) is from a study of blood T cell repertoires in COVID-19. Background on the study: Italy, Spain and the United States were the sources of the convalescent and acute COVID-19 samples. From T cells, B-cell-depleted T cells, or PBMCs came the material, which was cDNA or gDNA.

The germline gives CDR1 MRHNA, CDR2 SNTAGT. V lost 4 bases to trimming and J lost 2 bases; unmatched junction nucleotides: 5. The CDR3 totals 15 residues. In the authors' workflow: For nucleated cells, counts were estimated from reference gene primer amplification. Profiled with immunoSEQ multiplex PCR; TCRdb holds only in-frame clones, not every one. V, J and clone size reflect that table, while D and trimming were determined from the DNA. The table records 200,000 to 300,000 clones, about 91% of them present only once. Cohorts were assigned according to the clinical history that participants reported.

The genes are TRBV6-4 and TRBJ2-3, with 8 bases lining up with TRBD2. Sequencing used PBMCs or T cells enriched from blood (not recorded which). The TCR originated in a woman between 40 and 50 years old with acute COVID-19. The CDR3 spells CASSARLASTDTQYF. In DNA, the CDR3 is TGTGCCAGCAGTGCCCGACTAGCGTCCACAGATACGCAGTATTTT.